This T cell receptor beta chain is drawn from a study of CD8 T cells in ankylosing spondylitis. This clonotype was observed many times. Library preparation for TCR beta used quantitative 5'-RACE with molecular barcodes. TCRdb re-called the 5' RACE reads through MiXCR, storing one row per CDR3 protein. The data hold roughly 130,000 distinct CDR3 sequences, with over 6.5% observed a single time. Germline lookup yields CDR1 ENHRY and CDR2 SYGVKD. This CDR3 spans 13 amino acids. V gave up 8 bases and J gave up 3 bases; unmatched junction bases: 0. This clonotype was sampled from a male donor with ankylosing spondylitis or in good health (not recorded which). Sequencing was performed on blood, either unsorted or a sorted T cell fraction (not recorded which). The chain has TRBV10-3 and TRBJ2-2; 10 nucleotides align to TRBD2. The CDR3 DNA reads as TGTGCCATCGGACTAGCGGACACCGGGGAGCTGTTTTTT. Its translation: CAIGLADTGELFF.